Each of the 20 T cell receptor beta chains below was sequenced from the same sample in a study of blood T cell repertoires in COVID-19. The table came from immunoSEQ multiplex PCR; TCRdb's copy has only in-frame clones and leaves some out. Here the sample spans a few hundred thousand clones, roughly 87% being singletons. The material sequenced was PBMCs or T cells enriched from blood (not recorded which). These TCRs come from a young man who had recovered from COVID-19.

The chain combines TRBV7-6 with TRBJ1-4; TRBD1 might be the D (5 bases). This CDR3 is 19 amino acids long. Germline assignment: CDR1 SGHVS and CDR2 FNYEAQ. V was trimmed by 3 bases and J by 5 bases, leaving 25 bases between them. The CDR3 nucleotides are TGTGCCAGCAGCTTCTCTCGGGGCGGGGAAGGAGGGTACAATGAAAAACTGTTTTTT. Protein product: CASSFSRGGEGGYNEKLFF.

The table lists this clone with a count of one. V usage is TRBV2 and J usage is TRBJ1-2; D remains unclear. The CDR3 length is 12 residues. Germline CDR1 SNHLY, CDR2 FYNNEI. The germline V and J ends were trimmed by 4 bases and 8 bases, with 11 bases remaining between them. The CDR3 bases are TGTGCCAGCAGTGGGGAAGGAGGCGGCTACACCTTC. This sequence encodes CASSGEGGGYTF.

Concerning this clone: The same CDR3 is also encoded by other DNA sequences in this sample. Here the CDR3 DNA reads TGTGCCAGCTCACCAAGGGGTATTAGTACAGATACGCAGTATTTT. Protein sequence: CASSPRGISTDTQYF. This chain joins TRBV18 and TRBJ2-3; TRBD1 is a possible D gene (5 bases). This CDR3 is built from 15 residues. The germline V and J ends were trimmed by 2 bases and 3 bases, with 12 bases remaining between them. Germline V gives CDR1 KGHSH, CDR2 LQKENI.

CDR3 protein: CASSVDGGSGETQYF. Written as DNA, the CDR3 is TGTGCCAGCAGCGTCGATGGCGGGAGTGGAGAGACCCAGTACTTC. The chain couples TRBV9 to TRBJ2-5, with 7 bases identical to TRBD2. V lost 2 bases, J lost 4 bases, and 8 bases stayed unmatched. Per germline, CDR1 SGDLS and CDR2 YYNGEE. This CDR3 spans 15 amino acids.

This clone was seen just once. V gene TRBV28 combines with J gene TRBJ2-3; D unclear. CDR1 is MDHEN and CDR2 is SYDVKM in the germline V gene. The CDR3 runs to 16 residues. V was trimmed by 3 bases and J by 2 bases, leaving 15 bases between them. The DNA for the CDR3 is TGTGCCAGCAGTTTCCGCCAGAAGCGAGCCACAGATACGCAGTATTTT. Translated: CASSFRQKRATDTQYF.

This chain connects TRBV5-5 to TRBJ2-7; 11 nucleotides align to TRBD1. There are 14 residues in the CDR3. V was pared by 4 bases and J by 3 bases, with 3 bases of the junction left unmatched. Germline V gene lookup returns CDR1 SGHKS and CDR2 YYEKEE (reference sequence). The CDR3 sequence: CASSPGTGGYEQYF. CDR3 DNA: TGTGCCAGCAGCCCGGGGACAGGGGGCTACGAGCAGTACTTC.

The rearrangement links TRBV7-3 to TRBJ2-7, with 9 bases that match TRBD1. The CDR3 has 14 residues. Germline V gene sequence: CDR1 SGHTA, CDR2 FQGTGA. V trimming: 3 bases; J trimming: 1 base; junction bases outside the gene matches: 1. CDR3: CASSLGTGSYEQYF. The DNA of the CDR3 is TGTGCCAGCAGCTTGGGGACAGGGTCCTACGAGCAGTACTTC.

V usage is TRBV25-1 and J usage is TRBJ1-2, with D perhaps matching TRBD1 (5 bases). Trimming took 4 bases from V and 2 from J, leaving 14 bases between them. Germline V gives CDR1 MGHDK, CDR2 SYGVNS. This CDR3 region has 15 residues. The CDR3 protein is CASSGAGTGNYGYTF. Written as DNA, the CDR3 is TGTGCCAGCAGTGGGGCGGGGACTGGAAACTATGGCTACACCTTC.

This chain joins TRBV6-5 and TRBJ1-1; D ambiguous. Germline V gene lookup returns CDR1 MNHEY and CDR2 SVGAGI. The CDR3 loop spans 13 amino acids. V lost 6 bases, J lost 2 bases, and 10 bases lay in between. The CDR3 reads CASSGLINTEAFF. CDR3 bases: TGTGCCAGCAGCGGACTGATTAACACTGAAGCTTTCTTT.

The genes are TRBV3-1 (or the pseudogene TRBV3-2) and TRBJ1-3; a weak D match, TRBD1 (5 bases). The CDR3 consists of 16 residues. Trimming removed 1 base at V and 0 bases at J, with 10 bases between. Per the germline V gene, CDR1 is LGHDT and CDR2 is YNNKEL (reference sequence). In nucleotides, the CDR3 is TGTGCCAGCAGCCAAGGATCAGGGTTCTCTGGAAACACCATATATTTT. Translation gives CASSQGSGFSGNTIYF.

The chain carries TRBV2 and TRBJ2-1, with TRBD1 matching 8 bases. Germline V lookup: CDR1 SNHLY, CDR2 FYNNEI. CDR3 length: 15 amino acids. The ends lost 9 bases at V and 8 bases at J; junction bases unmatched: 15. DNA for the CDR3: TGTGCCAGTCTGCACTCCAGGGGGCAAGTACATGAGCAGTTCTTC. This codes for CASLHSRGQVHEQFF.

The chain employs TRBV3-1 (or the pseudogene TRBV3-2) and TRBJ2-1; 7 positions agree with TRBD2. The CDR3 sequence is 14 residues long. V was clipped by 1 base and J by 9 bases; unmatched bases: 6. Germline CDR1 is LGHDT and CDR2 is YNNKEL (reference sequence). The CDR3 nucleotides are TGTGCCAGCAGCCAAGGGGCGGGGGATTTTGAGCAGTTCTTC. Translated: CASSQGAGDFEQFF.

CDR3 DNA: TGCGCCAGCAGCCTCGGACTAGCGGGGCCTACGCAGCAGTACTTC. This gives the protein CASSLGLAGPTQQYF. The chain joins TRBV5-1 to TRBJ2-7; 12 nucleotides agree with TRBD2. The V segment lost 4 bases and the J segment 8 bases; nucleotides outside the gene matches: 10. Germline loops: CDR1 SGHRS, CDR2 YFSETQ. CDR3 length: 15 amino acids.

The rearrangement uses TRBV1 and TRBJ1-6; the table's D call, TRBD1, was not checked against the DNA. TRBV1 is listed as a pseudogene. The CDR3 contains 15 residues. In DNA form, the CDR3 reads TGCACCAGCAGCCAAGATCCCAGGGGCGATTCACCCCTCCACTTT. It yields the protein CTSSQDPRGDSPLHF.

This chain connects TRBV14 to TRBJ1-1; D unclear. CDR3 length: 13 amino acids. CDR1 SGHDN and CDR2 FVKESK come from the germline V gene. Trimming stripped 3 bases from V and 2 bases from J, with 7 bases between. CDR3 sequence (DNA): TGTGCCAGCAGCCAGTTCGGTAACACTGAAGCTTTCTTT. This encodes CASSQFGNTEAFF.

The gene calls are TRBV7-9 and TRBJ2-3; D is possibly TRBD2 (5 bases). The V end lost 3 bases, the J end lost 0 bases, and 13 bases lay between the germline ends. Germline CDR1 SEHNR, CDR2 FQNEAQ (reference sequence). The CDR3 is 16 residues long. The CDR3 sequence is CASSLLGVVSTDTQYF. DNA of the CDR3: TGTGCCAGCAGCTTGCTCGGGGTTGTGAGCACAGATACGCAGTATTTT.

The J gene is TRBJ1-4, the V gene TRBV6-6; D is ambiguous. The CDR3 length is 16 residues. V was pared by 2 bases and J by 5 bases, with 15 bases between. The germline CDR1 and CDR2 sequences are MNHNY and SVGAGI (reference sequence). CDR3 bases: TGTGCCAGCAGTTACCTTGCTTGGGAGTCGAATGAAAAACTGTTTTTT. Its translation is CASSYLAWESNEKLFF.

The V and J genes are TRBV7-9 and TRBJ2-3; D is unclear. Per the germline V gene, CDR1 is SEHNR and CDR2 is FQNEAQ (reference sequence). CDR3 length: 13 residues. V was pared by 0 bases and J by 3 bases, with 4 bases between. CDR3 nucleotides: TGTGCCAGCAGCTTAGCCCCTACAGATACGCAGTATTTT. Translating gives CASSLAPTDTQYF.

This clone was seen just once. The CDR3 is CASSDSAGAWETQYF. The CDR3 DNA follows: TGTGCCAGCAGTGATTCAGCGGGAGCGTGGGAGACCCAGTACTTC. The chain joins TRBV25-1 to TRBJ2-5, with 8 bases aligning to TRBD2. The CDR3 has 15 residues. Per germline, CDR1 MGHDK and CDR2 SYGVNS. V was pared by 3 bases and J by 5 bases, with 8 bases of the junction left unmatched.

This clone was observed once. V and J are TRBV6-5 and TRBJ2-7, with D possibly TRBD1 on 6 matching bases. The V end was cut by 0 bases, the J end by 2 bases, with 14 bases between. CDR1 is MNHEY and CDR2 is SVGAGI in the germline V gene. The CDR3 consists of 16 residues. CDR3 sequence (DNA): TGTGCCAGCAGTTACTCGAGTACTACAGGGACCTACGAGCAGTACTTC. It encodes CASSYSSTTGTYEQYF.